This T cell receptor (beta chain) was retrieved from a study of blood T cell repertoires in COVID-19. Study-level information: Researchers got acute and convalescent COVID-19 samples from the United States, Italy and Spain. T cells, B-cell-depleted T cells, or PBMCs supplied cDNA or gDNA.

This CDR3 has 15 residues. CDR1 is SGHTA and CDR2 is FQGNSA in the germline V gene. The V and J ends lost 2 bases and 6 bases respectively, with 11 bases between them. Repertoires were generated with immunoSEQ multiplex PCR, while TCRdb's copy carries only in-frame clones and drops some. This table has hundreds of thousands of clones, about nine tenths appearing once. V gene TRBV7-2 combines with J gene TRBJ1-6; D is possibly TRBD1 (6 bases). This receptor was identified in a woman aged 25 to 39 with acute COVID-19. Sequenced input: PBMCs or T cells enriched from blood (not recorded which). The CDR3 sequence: CASSLLGRGNSPLHF. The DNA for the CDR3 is TGTGCCAGCAGCTTATTGGGCAGGGGTAATTCACCCCTCCACTTT.